The sequence of this T cell receptor beta chain was determined in a study of regulatory T cells in long-lasting Graves disease. This clonotype was seen a few times. Through Arm-PCR of CDR3 regions and iRepertoire HTBI primers, TCR beta libraries were built. Via MiXCR, TCRdb re-called the multiplex PCR reads, giving one row per CDR3 protein. The repertoire holds hundreds of thousands of distinct CDR3 sequences, with around 12% as singletons. The CDR3 covers 12 residues. V lost 7 bases, J lost 6 bases, and 12 bases lay in between. Germline CDR1 reads SNHLY; CDR2 reads FYNNEI. The time point is: newly diagnosed GD, antithyroid drugs for less than 3 months. Researchers made the TCR library from RNA that was extracted from PBMCs. Separately, the same data were catalogued under a study of T cells in Graves' hyperthyroidism and ophthalmopathy. That paper notes: Most expanded thyroid clonotypes above 0.001 also appeared in blood.

The TCR originated in a woman under 40 with Graves disease. Sequencing was performed on peripheral blood mononuclear cells (PBMCs), taken at new diagnosis, from a patient treated with antithyroid drugs. This chain uses TRBV2 with TRBJ1-1, with D maybe TRBD1 (6 bases). CDR3 nucleotides: TGTGCCAGCAAGGGGGGCCCCCCTGAAGCTTTCTTT. Translation: CASKGGPPEAFF. The full variable domain, in which reference TRBV2 and TRBJ1-1 provide the parts outside the CDR3, is EPEVTQTPSHQVTQMGQEVILRCVPISNHLYFYWYRQILGQKVEFLVSFYNNEISEKSEIFDDQFSVERPDGSNFTLKIRSTKLEDSAMYFCASKGGPPEAFFGQGTRLTVV.